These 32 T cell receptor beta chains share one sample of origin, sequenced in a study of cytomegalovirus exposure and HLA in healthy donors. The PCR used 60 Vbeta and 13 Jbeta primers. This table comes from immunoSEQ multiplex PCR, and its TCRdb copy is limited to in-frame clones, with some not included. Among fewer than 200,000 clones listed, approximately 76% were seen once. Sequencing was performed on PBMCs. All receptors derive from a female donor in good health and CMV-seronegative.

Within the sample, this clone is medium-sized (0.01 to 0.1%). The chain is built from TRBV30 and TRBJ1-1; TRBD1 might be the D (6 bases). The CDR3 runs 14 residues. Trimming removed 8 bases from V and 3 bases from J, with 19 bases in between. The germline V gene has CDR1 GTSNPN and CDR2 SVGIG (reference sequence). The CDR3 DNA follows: TGTGCCGGAGAACAGGGAAGGGACCACACTGAAGCTTTCTTT. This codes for CAGEQGRDHTEAFF.

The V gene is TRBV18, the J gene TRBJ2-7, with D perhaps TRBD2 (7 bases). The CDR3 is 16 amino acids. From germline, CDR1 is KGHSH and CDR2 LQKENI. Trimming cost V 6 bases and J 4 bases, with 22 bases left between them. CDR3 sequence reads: CASSLLAGGQTYEQYF. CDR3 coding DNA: TGTGCCAGCTCCCTCCTAGCCGGGGGGCAAACGTACGAGCAGTACTTC.

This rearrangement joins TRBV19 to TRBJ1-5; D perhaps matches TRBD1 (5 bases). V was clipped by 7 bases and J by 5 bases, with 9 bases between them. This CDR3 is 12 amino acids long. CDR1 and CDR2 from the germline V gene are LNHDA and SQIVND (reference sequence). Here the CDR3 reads CASTREDQPQHF. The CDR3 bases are TGTGCCAGTACCAGGGAGGATCAGCCCCAGCATTTT.

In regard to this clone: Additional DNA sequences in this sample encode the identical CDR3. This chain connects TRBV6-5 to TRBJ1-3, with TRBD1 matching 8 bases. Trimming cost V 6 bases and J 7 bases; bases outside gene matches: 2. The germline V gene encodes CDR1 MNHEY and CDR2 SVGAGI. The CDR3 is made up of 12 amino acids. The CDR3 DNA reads TGTGCCAGCAGAGGACAGGGTAACACCATATATTTT. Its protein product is CASRGQGNTIYF.

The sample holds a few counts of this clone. In nucleotides, the CDR3 is TGTGCCAGCAGCTTGAATTCTAGGGAAAAACTGTTTTTT. This gives the protein CASSLNSREKLFF. J is TRBJ1-4 and V is TRBV11-3; D is undetermined. Per the germline V gene, CDR1 is SGHNT and CDR2 is YENEEA. The CDR3 loop spans 13 amino acids. With 3 bases removed from V and 8 bases from J, the gap between germline ends came to 10 bases.

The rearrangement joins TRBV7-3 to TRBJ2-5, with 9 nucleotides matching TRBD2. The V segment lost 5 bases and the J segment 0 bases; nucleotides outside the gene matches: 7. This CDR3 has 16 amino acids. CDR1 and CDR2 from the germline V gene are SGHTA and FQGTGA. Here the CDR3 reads CASSLRASGDQETQYF. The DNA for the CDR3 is TGTGCCAGCAGCCTACGGGCTAGCGGGGACCAAGAGACCCAGTACTTC.

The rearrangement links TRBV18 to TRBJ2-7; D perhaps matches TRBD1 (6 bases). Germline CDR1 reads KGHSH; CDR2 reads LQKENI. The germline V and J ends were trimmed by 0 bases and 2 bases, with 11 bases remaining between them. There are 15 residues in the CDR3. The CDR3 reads CASSPPKRGTYEQYF. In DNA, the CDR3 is TGTGCCAGCTCACCACCAAAAAGGGGGACCTACGAGCAGTACTTC.

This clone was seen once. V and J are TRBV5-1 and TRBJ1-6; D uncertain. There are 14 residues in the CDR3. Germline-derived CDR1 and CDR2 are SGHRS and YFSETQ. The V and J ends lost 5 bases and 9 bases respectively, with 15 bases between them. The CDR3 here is CASSLNGDGSPLHF. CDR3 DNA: TGCGCCAGCAGTCTGAACGGGGATGGTTCACCCCTCCACTTT.

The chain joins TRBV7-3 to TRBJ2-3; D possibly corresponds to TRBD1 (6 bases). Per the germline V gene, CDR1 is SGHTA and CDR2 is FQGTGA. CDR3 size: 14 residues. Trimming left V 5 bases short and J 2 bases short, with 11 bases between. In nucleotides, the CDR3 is TGTGCCAGCAGCCCGAACAGGGCCACAGATACGCAGTATTTT. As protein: CASSPNRATDTQYF.

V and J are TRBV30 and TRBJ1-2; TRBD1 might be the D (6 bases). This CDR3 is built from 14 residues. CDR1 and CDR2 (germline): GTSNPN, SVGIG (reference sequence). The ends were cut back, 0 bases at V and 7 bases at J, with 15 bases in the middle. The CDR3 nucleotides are TGTGCCTGGAGTGTAGGGGGAGTTTCCCGTGGCTACACCTTC. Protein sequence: CAWSVGGVSRGYTF.

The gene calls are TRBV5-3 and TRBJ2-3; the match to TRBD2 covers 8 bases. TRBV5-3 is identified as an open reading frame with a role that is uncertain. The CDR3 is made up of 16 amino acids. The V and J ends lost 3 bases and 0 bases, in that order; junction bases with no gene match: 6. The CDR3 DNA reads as TGTGCCAGAAGCTGGAAGCGGGGGAACAGCACAGATACGCAGTATTTT. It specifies CARSWKRGNSTDTQYF.

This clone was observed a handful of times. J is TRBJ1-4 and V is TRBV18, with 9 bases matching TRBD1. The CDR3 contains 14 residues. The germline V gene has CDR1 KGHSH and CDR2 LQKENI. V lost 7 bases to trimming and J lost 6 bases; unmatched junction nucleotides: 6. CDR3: CASCRTGADEKLFF. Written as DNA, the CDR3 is TGTGCCAGCTGCAGGACAGGGGCCGATGAAAAACTGTTTTTT.

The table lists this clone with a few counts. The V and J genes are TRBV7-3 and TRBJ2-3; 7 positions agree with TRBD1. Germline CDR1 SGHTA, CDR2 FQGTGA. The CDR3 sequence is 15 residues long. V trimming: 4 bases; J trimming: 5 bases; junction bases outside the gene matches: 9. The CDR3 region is CASSSTITGVDTQYF. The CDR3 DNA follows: TGTGCCAGCAGCTCAACCATAACAGGGGTAGATACGCAGTATTTT. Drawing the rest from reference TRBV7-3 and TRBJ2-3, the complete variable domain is GAGVSQTPSNKVTEKGKYVELRCDPISGHTALYWYRQSLGQGPEFLIYFQGTGAADDSGLPNDRFFAVRPEGSVSTLKIQRTERGDSAVYLCASSSTITGVDTQYFGPGTRLTVL.

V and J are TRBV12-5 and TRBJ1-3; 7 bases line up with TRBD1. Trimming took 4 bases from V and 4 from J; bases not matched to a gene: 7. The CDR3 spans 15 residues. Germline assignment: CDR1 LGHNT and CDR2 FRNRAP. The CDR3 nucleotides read TGTGCTAGTGGTTCCTCCGACAGGGTCGGAAACACCATATATTTT. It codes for CASGSSDRVGNTIYF. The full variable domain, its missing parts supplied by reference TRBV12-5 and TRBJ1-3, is DARVTQTPRHKVTEMGQEVTMRCQPILGHNTVFWYRQTMMQGLELLAYFRNRAPLDDSGMPKDRFSAEMPDATLATLKIQPSEPRDSAVYFCASGSSDRVGNTIYFGEGSWLTVV.

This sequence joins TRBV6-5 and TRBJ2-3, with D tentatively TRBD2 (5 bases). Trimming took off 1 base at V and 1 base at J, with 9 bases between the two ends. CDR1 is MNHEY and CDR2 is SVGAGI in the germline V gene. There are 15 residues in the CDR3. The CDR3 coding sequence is TGTGCCAGCAGTTACTGGGAGTCCGGCACAGATACGCAGTATTTT. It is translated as CASSYWESGTDTQYF.

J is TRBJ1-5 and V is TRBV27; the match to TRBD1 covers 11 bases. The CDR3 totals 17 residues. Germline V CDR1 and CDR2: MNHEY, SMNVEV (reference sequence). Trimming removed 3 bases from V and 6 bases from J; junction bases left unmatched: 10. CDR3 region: CASSLSSGTGGSQPQHF. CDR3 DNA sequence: TGTGCCAGCAGTTTGTCGTCCGGGACAGGGGGTAGTCAGCCCCAGCATTTT.

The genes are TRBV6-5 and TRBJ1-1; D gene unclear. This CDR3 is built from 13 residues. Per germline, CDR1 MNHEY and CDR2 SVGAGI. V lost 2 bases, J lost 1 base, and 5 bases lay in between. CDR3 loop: CASSYHQNTEAFF. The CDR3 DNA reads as TGTGCCAGCAGTTACCATCAGAACACTGAAGCTTTCTTT.

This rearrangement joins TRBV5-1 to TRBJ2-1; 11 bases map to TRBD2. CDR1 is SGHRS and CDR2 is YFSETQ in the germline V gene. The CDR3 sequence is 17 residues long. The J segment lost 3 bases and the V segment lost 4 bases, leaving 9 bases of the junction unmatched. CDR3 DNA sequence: TGCGCCAGCAGCGGCCGACTAGCGGGGTATAACTACAATGAGCAGTTCTTC. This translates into CASSGRLAGYNYNEQFF.

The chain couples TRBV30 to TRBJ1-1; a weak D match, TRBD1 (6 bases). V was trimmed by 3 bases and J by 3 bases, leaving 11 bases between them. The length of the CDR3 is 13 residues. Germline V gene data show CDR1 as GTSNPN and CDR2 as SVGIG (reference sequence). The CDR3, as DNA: TGTGCCTGGAGAGGACAGTTAGACACTGAAGCTTTCTTT. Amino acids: CAWRGQLDTEAFF.

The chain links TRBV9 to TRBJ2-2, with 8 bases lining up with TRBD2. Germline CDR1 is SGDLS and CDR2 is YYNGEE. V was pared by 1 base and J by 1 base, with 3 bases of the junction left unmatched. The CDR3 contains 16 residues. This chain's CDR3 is CASSVTGLGNTGELFF. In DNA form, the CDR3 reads TGTGCCAGCAGCGTAACGGGACTAGGGAACACCGGGGAGCTGTTTTTT. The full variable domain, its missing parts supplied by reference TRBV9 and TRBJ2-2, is DSGVTQTPKHLITATGQRVTLRCSPRSGDLSVYWYQQSLDQGLQFLIQYYNGEERAKGNILERFSAQQFPDLHSELNLSSLELGDSALYFCASSVTGLGNTGELFFGEGSRLTVL.

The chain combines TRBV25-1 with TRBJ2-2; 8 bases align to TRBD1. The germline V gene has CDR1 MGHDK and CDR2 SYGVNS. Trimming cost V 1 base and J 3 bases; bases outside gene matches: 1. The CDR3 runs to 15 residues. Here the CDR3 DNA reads TGTGCCAGCAGTGAATTGGGACAGGACACCGGGGAGCTGTTTTTT. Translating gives CASSELGQDTGELFF. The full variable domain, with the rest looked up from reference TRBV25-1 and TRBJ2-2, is EADIYQTPRYLVIGTGKKITLECSQTMGHDKMYWYQQDPGMELHLIHYSYGVNSTEKGDLSSESTVSRIRTEHFPLTLESARPSHTSQYLCASSELGQDTGELFFGEGSRLTVL.

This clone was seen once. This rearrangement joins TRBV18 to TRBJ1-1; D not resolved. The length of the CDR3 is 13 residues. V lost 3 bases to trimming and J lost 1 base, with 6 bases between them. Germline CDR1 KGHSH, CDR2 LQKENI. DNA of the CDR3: TGTGCCAGCTCACCGGCGGAGAACACTGAAGCTTTCTTT. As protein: CASSPAENTEAFF.

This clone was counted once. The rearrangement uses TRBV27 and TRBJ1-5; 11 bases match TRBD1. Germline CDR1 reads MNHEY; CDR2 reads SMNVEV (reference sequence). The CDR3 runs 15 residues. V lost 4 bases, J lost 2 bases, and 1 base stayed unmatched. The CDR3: CASSWDRGGNQPQHF. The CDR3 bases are TGTGCCAGCAGTTGGGACAGGGGGGGCAATCAGCCCCAGCATTTT.

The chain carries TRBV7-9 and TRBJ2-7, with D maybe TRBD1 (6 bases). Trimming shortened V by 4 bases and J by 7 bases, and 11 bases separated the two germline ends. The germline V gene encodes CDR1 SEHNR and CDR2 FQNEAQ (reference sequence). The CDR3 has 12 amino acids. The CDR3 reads CASSSDSVEQYF. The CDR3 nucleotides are TGTGCCAGCAGCTCGGACAGTGTGGAGCAGTACTTC. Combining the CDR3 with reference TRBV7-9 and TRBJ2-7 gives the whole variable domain DTGVSQNPRHKITKRGQNVTFRCDPISEHNRLYWYRQTLGQGPEFLTYFQNEAQLEKSRLLSDRFSAERPKGSFSTLEIQRTEQGDSAMYLCASSSDSVEQYFGPGTRLTVT.

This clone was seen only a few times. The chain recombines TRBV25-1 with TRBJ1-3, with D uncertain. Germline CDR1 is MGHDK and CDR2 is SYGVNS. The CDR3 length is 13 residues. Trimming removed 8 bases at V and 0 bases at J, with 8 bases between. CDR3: CASHGSSGNTIYF. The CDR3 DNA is TGTGCCAGCCATGGGAGCTCTGGAAACACCATATATTTT.

The CDR3 DNA reads as TGTGCCATCCTCTTCGGGGGCAATGAGCAGTTCTTC. It yields the protein CAILFGGNEQFF. V is TRBV6-1 and J is TRBJ2-1, with a weak D call TRBD2 (6 bases). The CDR3 loop spans 12 amino acids. Between the trimmed V and J ends, which lost 10 bases and 6 bases, there was a span of 13 bases. Germline assignment: CDR1 MNHNS and CDR2 SASEGT.

CDR3 in amino acids: CASSLMFQGAAGGYGYTF. The CDR3 DNA follows: TGTGCCAGCAGCTTGATGTTCCAGGGGGCTGCCGGTGGCTATGGCTACACCTTC. The V gene is TRBV5-6, the J gene TRBJ1-2, with 8 bases that match TRBD1. V lost 1 base to trimming and J lost 4 bases; unmatched junction nucleotides: 15. CDR3 size: 18 residues. CDR1 SGHDT and CDR2 YYEEEE come from the germline V gene.

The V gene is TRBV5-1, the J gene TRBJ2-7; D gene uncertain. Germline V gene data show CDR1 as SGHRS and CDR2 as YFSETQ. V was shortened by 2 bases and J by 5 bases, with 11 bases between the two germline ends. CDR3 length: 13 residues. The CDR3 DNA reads TGCGCCAGCAGCTTACCCGACTGGAACGAGCAGTACTTC. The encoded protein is CASSLPDWNEQYF.

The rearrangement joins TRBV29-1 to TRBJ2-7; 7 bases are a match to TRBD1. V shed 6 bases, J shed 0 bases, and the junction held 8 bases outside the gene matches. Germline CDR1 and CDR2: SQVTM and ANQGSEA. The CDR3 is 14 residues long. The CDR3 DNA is TGCAGCGTAGCCGACAGGGTGAGCTCCTACGAGCAGTACTTC. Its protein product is CSVADRVSSYEQYF.

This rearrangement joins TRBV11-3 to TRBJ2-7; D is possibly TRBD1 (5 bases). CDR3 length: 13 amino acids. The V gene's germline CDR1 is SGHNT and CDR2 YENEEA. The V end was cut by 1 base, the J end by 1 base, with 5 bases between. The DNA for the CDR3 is TGTGCCAGCAGCTTAGGACAGTCCTACGAGCAGTACTTC. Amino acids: CASSLGQSYEQYF.

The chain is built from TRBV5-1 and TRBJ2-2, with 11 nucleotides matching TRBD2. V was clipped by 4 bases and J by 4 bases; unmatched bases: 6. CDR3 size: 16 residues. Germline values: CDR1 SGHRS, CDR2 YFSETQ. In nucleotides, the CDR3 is TGCGCCAGCAGCCAAGGACTAGCGGGCTTCACCGGGGAGCTGTTTTTT. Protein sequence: CASSQGLAGFTGELFF.

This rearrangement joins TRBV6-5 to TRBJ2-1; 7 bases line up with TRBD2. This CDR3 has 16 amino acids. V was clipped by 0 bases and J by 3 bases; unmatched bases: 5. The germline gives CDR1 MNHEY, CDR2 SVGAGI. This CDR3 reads CASSYSAGVVYNEQFF. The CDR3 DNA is TGTGCCAGCAGTTACTCCGCGGGAGTCGTCTACAATGAGCAGTTCTTC.